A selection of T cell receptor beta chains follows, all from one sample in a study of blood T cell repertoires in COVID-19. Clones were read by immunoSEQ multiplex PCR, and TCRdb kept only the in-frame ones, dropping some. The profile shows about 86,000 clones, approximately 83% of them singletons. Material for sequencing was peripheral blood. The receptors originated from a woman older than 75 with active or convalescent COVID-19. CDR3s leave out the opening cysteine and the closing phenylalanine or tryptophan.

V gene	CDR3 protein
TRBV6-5	ASRHRGHNQPQH
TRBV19	ASSISSDTQY
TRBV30	VTTSRNQETQY
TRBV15	ATSRDLGVSGNTIY
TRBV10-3	AIRSTGQGNYGYT
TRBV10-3	AISEGMRTSGRNVREQF
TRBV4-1	ASSQDVNRKNTEAF
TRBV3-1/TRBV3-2	ASSQDAGGDEKLF
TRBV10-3	AISSRASYEQY
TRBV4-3	ASSQDRGTYEQY
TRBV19	ASSDSSYEQY
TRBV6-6	ASSPRQGASTEAF